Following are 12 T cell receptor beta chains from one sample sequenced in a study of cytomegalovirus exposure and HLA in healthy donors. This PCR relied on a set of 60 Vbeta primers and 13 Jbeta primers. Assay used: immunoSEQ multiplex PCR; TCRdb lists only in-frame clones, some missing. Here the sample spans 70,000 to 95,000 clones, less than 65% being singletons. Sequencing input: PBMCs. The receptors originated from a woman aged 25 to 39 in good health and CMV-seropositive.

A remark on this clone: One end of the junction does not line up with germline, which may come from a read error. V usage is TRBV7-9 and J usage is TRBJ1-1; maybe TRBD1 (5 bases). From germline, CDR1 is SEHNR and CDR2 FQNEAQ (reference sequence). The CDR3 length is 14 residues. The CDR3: CSSSLLGRGTEAFF. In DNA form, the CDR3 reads TGTTCCAGCAGCTTACTCGGGAGGGGTACTGAAGCTTTCTTT.

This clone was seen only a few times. The CDR3 region has the DNA TGTGCCAGCAGTCCGGGAGGGTGGGGCACTGAAGCTTTCTTT. Residues: CASSPGGWGTEAFF. The chain is built from TRBV28 and TRBJ1-1; D unresolved. The germline gives CDR1 MDHEN, CDR2 SYDVKM. Between the trimmed V and J ends, which lost 5 bases and 4 bases, there was a span of 14 bases. CDR3 length: 14 amino acids.

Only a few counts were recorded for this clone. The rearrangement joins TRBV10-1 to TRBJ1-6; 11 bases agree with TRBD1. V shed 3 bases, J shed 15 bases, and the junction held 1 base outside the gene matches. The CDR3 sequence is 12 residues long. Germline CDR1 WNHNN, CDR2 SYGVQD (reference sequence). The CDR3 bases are TGCGCCAGCAGTGAAGGGACAGGGGGCCTCCACTTT. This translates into CASSEGTGGLHF.

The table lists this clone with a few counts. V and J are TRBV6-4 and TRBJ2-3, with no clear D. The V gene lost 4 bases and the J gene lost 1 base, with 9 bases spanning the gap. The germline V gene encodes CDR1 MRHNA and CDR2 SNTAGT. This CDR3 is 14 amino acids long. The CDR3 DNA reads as TGTGCCAGCAGTGCTCTAGAAGGCACAGATACGCAGTATTTT. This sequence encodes CASSALEGTDTQYF.

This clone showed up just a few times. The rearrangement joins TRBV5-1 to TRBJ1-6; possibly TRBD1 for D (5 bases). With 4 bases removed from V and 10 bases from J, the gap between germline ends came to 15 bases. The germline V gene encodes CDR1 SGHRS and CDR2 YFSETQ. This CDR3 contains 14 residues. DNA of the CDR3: TGCGCCAGCAGCCCCGACAGTAGTGGGTCACCCCTCCACTTT. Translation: CASSPDSSGSPLHF.

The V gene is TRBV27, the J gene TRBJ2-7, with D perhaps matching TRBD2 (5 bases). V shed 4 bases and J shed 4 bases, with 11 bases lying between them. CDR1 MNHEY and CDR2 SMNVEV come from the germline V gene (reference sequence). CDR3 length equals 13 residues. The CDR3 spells CASSSGLTYEQYF. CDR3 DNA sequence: TGTGCCAGCAGTTCGGGATTAACTTACGAGCAGTACTTC.

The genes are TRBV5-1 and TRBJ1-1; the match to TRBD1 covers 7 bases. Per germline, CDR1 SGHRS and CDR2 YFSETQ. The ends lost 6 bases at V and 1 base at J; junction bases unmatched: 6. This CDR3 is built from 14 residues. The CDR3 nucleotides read TGCGCCAGCACTTCGGGACAGACGAACACTGAAGCTTTCTTT. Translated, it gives CASTSGQTNTEAFF.

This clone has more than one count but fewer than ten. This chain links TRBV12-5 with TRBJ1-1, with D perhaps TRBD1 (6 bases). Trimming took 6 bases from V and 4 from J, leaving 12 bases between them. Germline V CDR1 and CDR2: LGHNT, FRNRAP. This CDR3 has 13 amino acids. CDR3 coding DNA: TGTGCTAGTGGGGAACAGGGTGGCACTGAAGCTTTCTTT. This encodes CASGEQGGTEAFF. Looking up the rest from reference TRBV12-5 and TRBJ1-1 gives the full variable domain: DARVTQTPRHKVTEMGQEVTMRCQPILGHNTVFWYRQTMMQGLELLAYFRNRAPLDDSGMPKDRFSAEMPDATLATLKIQPSEPRDSAVYFCASGEQGGTEAFFGQGTRLTVV.

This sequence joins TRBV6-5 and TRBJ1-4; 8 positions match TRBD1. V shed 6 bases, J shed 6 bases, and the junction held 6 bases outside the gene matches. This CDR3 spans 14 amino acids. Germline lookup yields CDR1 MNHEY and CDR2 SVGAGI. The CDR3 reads CASREDRVDEKLFF. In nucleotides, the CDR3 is TGTGCCAGCAGGGAGGACAGGGTCGATGAAAAACTGTTTTTT.

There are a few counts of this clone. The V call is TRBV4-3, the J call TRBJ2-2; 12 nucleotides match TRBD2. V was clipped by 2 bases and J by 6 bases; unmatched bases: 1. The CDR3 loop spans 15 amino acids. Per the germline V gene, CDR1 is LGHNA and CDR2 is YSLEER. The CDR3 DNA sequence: TGCGCCAGCAGCCAACTAGCGGGGGGGCCCGGGGAGCTGTTTTTT. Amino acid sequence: CASSQLAGGPGELFF.

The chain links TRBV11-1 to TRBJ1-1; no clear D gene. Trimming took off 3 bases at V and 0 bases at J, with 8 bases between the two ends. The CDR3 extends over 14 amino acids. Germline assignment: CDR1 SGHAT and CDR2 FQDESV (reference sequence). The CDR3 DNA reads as TGTGCCAGCAGCTTCCCGGGAGTGAACACTGAAGCTTTCTTT. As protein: CASSFPGVNTEAFF.

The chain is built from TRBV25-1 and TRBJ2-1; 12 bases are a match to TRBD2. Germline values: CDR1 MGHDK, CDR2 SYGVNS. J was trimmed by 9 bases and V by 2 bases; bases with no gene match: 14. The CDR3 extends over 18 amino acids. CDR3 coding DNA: TGTGCCAGCAGTGAAGTGGCGACTAGCGGGGGAGGTTCGGGTGAGCAGTTCTTC. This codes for CASSEVATSGGGSGEQFF.